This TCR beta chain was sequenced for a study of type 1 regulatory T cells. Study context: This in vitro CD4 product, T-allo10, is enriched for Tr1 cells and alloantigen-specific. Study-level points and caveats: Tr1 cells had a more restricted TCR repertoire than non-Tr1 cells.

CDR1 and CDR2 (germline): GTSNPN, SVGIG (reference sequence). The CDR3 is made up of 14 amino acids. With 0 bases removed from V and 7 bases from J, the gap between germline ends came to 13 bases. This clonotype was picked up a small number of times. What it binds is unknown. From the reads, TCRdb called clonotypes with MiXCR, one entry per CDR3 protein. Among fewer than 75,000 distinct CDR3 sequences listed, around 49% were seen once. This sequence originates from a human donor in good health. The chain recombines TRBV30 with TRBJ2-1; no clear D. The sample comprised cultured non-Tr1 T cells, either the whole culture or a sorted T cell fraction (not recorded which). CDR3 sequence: CAWSVGAVGNEQFF. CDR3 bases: TGTGCCTGGAGTGTAGGAGCCGTGGGGAATGAGCAGTTCTTC.